Below, 3 T cell receptor beta chains from the same sample are listed, as sequenced in a study of T cells in Graves' hyperthyroidism and ophthalmopathy. The TCR beta CDR3 regions underwent amplification using RNA transcripts as the source. The TCR CDR3 was amplified in a first-round RT-PCR using the HTBI primer set. MiXCR was run by TCRdb on the multiplex PCR reads, yielding one entry per CDR3 protein. The profile shows fewer than 900,000 distinct CDR3 sequences, about 19% of them singletons. The sample consisted of blood. These receptor sequences come from a woman in her 50s with Graves' hyperthyroidism that later progressed to Graves' ophthalmopathy.

The rearrangement uses TRBV24-1 and TRBJ2-7; 9 bases map to TRBD1. Germline V gene sequence: CDR1 KGHDR, CDR2 SFDVKD. After removal of 6 bases from V and 4 bases from J, the junction contained 9 bases not matched to a gene. The CDR3 length is 15 residues. This CDR3 is CATSRRDRVYYEQYF. Here the CDR3 DNA reads TGTGCCACCAGTCGAAGGGACAGGGTCTATTACGAGCAGTACTTC.

Ten or more counts support this clonotype. The chain is built from TRBV12-5 and TRBJ1-2; 12 nucleotides agree with TRBD1. The V gene end was trimmed by 10 bases and the J gene end by 7 bases; junction bases not matched to a gene: 10. The length of the CDR3 is 14 residues. Germline CDR1 is LGHNT and CDR2 is FRNRAP. The CDR3 DNA is TGTGCTACCGGGACAGGGGGCGGCCCGTTTGGCTACACCTTC. Translation gives CATGTGGGPFGYTF.

This clonotype was found many times. The chain joins TRBV20-1 to TRBJ2-3; 8 nucleotides match TRBD1. Germline CDR1 is DFQATT and CDR2 is SNEGSKA (reference sequence). Trimming at V came to 6 bases and at J to 4 bases, leaving 9 bases not matched to a gene. There are 14 residues in the CDR3. The CDR3, as DNA: TGCAGTGCCCTCAGGACAGGGTACGCAGATACGCAGTATTTT. Translating gives CSALRTGYADTQYF.